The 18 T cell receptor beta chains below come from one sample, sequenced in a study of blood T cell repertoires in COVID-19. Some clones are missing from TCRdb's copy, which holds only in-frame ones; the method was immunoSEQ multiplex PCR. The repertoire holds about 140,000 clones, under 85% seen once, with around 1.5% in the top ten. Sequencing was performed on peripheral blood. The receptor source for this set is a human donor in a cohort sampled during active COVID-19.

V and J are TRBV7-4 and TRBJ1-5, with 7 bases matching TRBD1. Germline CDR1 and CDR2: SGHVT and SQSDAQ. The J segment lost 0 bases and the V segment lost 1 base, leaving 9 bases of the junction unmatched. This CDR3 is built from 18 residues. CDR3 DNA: TGTGCCAGCAGCTTAGGACAGGGCCCGATATTTAGCAATCAGCCCCAGCATTTT. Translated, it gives CASSLGQGPIFSNQPQHF.

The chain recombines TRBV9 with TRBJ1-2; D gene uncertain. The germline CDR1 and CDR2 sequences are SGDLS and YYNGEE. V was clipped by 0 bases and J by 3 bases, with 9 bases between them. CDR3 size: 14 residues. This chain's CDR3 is CASSVADRDYGYTF. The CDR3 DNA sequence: TGTGCCAGCAGCGTAGCTGACCGGGACTATGGCTACACCTTC.

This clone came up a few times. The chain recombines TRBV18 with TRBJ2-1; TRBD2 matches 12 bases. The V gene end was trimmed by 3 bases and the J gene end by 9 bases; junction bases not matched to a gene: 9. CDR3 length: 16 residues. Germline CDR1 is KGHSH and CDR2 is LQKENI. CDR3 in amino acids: CASSPSTSGRVGEQFF. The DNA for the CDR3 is TGTGCCAGCTCACCGTCGACTAGCGGGAGAGTAGGTGAGCAGTTCTTC. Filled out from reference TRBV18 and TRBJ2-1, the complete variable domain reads NAGVMQNPRHLVRRRGQEARLRCSPMKGHSHVYWYRQLPEEGLKFMVYLQKENIIDESGMPKERFSAEFPKEGPSILRIQQVVRGDSAAYFCASSPSTSGRVGEQFFGPGTRLTVL.

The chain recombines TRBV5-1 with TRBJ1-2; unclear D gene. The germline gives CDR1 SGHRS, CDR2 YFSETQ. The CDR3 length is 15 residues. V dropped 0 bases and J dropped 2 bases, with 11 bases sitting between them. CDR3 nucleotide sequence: TGCGCCAGCAGCTTGGATCGGGGTTGGAACTATGGCTACACCTTC. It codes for CASSLDRGWNYGYTF.

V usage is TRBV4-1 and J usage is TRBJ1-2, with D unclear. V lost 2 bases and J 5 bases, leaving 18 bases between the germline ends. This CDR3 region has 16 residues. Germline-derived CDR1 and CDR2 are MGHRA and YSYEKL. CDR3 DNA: TGCGCCAGCAGCCAAACTCCCGGGCAGGAGGCTTATGGCTACACCTTC. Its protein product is CASSQTPGQEAYGYTF.

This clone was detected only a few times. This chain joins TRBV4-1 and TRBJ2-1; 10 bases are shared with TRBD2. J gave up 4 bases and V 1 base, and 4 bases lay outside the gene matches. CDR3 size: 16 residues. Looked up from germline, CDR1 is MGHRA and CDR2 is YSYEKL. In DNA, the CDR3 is TGCGCCAGCAGCCAAGCGGTACTAGCGGGGTACAATGAGCAGTTCTTC. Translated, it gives CASSQAVLAGYNEQFF.

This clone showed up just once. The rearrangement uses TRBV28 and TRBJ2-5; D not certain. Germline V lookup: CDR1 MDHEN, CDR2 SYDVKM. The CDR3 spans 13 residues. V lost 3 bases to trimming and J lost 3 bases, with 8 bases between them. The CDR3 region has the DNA TGTGCCAGCAGTTTGACACGGAAAGAGACCCAGTACTTC. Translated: CASSLTRKETQYF. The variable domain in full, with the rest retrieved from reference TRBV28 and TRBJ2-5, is DVKVTQSSRYLVKRTGEKVFLECVQDMDHENMFWYRQDPGLGLRLIYFSYDVKMKEKGDIPEGYSVSREKKERFSLILESASTNQTSMYLCASSLTRKETQYFGPGTRLLVL.

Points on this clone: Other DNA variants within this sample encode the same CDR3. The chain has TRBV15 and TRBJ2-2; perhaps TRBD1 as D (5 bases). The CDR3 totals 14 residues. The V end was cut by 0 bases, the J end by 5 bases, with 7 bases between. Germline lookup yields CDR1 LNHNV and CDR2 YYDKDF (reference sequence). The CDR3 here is CATSRDRVTGELFF. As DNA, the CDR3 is TGTGCCACCAGCAGAGACAGGGTGACCGGGGAGCTGTTTTTT.

CDR3 region: CASSQSYLPGYGYTF. The CDR3 coding sequence is TGCGCCAGCAGCCAATCGTATCTCCCGGGTTACGGCTACACCTTC. The chain carries TRBV4-3 and TRBJ1-2; D is unresolved. The CDR3 covers 15 residues. Germline-derived CDR1 and CDR2 are LGHNA and YSLEER. V dropped 2 bases and J dropped 8 bases, with 18 bases sitting between them.

The CDR3 protein is CASSPGRAMTNEQFF. The CDR3 DNA sequence: TGTGCCAGCAGTCCCGGCAGGGCAATGACAAATGAGCAGTTCTTC. The chain links TRBV28 to TRBJ2-1; D is perhaps TRBD1 (5 bases). The CDR3 spans 15 residues. Germline V gene data show CDR1 as MDHEN and CDR2 as SYDVKM. Trimming left V 5 bases short and J 7 bases short, with 18 bases between.

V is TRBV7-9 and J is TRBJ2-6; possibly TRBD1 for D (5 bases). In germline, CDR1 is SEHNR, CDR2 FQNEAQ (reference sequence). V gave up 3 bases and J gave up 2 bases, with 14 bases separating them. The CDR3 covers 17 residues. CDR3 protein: CASSFQGRDPGANVLTF. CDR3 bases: TGTGCCAGCAGCTTCCAGGGAAGAGATCCTGGGGCCAACGTCCTGACTTTC.

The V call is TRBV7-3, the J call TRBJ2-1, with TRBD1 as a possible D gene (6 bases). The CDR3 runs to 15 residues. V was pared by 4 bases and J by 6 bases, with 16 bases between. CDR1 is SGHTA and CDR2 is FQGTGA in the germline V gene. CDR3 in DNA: TGTGCCAGCAGCTCCCCGGGACACTCGGGCAATGAGCAGTTCTTC. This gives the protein CASSSPGHSGNEQFF. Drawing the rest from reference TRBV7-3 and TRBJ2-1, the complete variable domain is GAGVSQTPSNKVTEKGKYVELRCDPISGHTALYWYRQSLGQGPEFLIYFQGTGAADDSGLPNDRFFAVRPEGSVSTLKIQRTERGDSAVYLCASSSPGHSGNEQFFGPGTRLTVL.

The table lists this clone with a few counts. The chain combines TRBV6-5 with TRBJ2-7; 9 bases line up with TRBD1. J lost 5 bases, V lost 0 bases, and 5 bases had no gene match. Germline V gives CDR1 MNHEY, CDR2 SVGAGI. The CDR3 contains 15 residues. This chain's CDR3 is CASSYSGQGSHEQYF. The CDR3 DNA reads TGTGCCAGCAGTTACTCCGGACAGGGGTCCCACGAGCAGTACTTC.

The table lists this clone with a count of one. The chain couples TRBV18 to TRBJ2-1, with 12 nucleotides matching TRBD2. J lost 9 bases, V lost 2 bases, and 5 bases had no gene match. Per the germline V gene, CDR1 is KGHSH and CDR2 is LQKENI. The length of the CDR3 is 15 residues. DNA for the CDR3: TGTGCCAGCTCACCAGAGACTAGCGGGAGCGGTGAGCAGTTCTTC. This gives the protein CASSPETSGSGEQFF.

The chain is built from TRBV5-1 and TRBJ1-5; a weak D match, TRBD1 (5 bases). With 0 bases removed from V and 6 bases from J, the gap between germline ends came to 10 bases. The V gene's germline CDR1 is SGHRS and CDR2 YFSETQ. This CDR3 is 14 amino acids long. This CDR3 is CASSLDGGGQPQHF. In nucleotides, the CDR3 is TGCGCCAGCAGCTTGGACGGGGGAGGTCAGCCCCAGCATTTT.

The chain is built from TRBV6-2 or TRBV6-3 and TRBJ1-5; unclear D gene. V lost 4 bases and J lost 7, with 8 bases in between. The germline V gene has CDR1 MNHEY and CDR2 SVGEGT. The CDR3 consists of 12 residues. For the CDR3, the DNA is TGTGCCAGCAGTTCCGTGTTCCAGCCCCAGCATTTT. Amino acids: CASSSVFQPQHF.

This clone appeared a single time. The CDR3 DNA follows: TGTGCCAGCAGTGAACGGTACCCTGGGGCCAACGTCCTGACTTTC. Translated: CASSERYPGANVLTF. V usage is TRBV27 and J usage is TRBJ2-6; the D is unclear. Trimming took off 5 bases at V and 2 bases at J, with 10 bases between the two ends. CDR1 is MNHEY, CDR2 SMNVEV, per germline (reference sequence). The CDR3 spans 15 residues.

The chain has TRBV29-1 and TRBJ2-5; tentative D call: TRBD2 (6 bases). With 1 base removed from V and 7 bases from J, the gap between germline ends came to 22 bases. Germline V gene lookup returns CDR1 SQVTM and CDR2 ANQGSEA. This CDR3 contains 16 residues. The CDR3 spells CSVEGGGTNRVVTQYF. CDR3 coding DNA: TGCAGCGTTGAAGGGGGCGGGACCAACCGTGTGGTGACCCAGTACTTC.